These T cell receptor beta chains were read from a single sample in a study of blood T cells in healthy people across ages. TCRdb re-called the 5' RACE reads with MiXCR, one entry per CDR3 protein. The sample shows more than 650,000 distinct CDR3 sequences, roughly 24% of them seen only once. The same specimen was also included in a second study, on T cells of mothers and their children.

The sequenced sample was blood. The source is a boy aged 5 to 17 in good health. Both conserved end residues are part of each CDR3. The order of the fields is V gene, D gene, clone size, J gene, CDR3 protein, CDR3 DNA. D genes are given only for firm matches. Clone size is given for some rows only: seen once, a few or many times, or a class if the clone is expanded.

TRBV28	-	few	TRBJ2-3	CASSPGPTTYSTDTQYF	TGTGCCAGCAGTCCCGGACCGACTACCTATAGCACAGATACGCAGTATTTT
TRBV28	-	-	TRBJ1-4	CASGTFEKLFF	TGTGCCAGCGGGACATTCGAAAAACTGTTTTTT
TRBV7-2	TRBD1	-	TRBJ2-7	CASGGQAALEQYF	TGTGCCAGCGGAGGACAGGCGGCGCTGGAGCAGTACTTC
TRBV6-1	-	-	TRBJ1-5	CASSELGSGRIQPQHF	TGTGCCAGCAGTGAACTGGGGTCAGGGAGAATTCAGCCCCAGCATTTT
TRBV29-1	-	few	TRBJ2-2	CSVEETAGELFF	TGCAGCGTTGAAGAGACAGCCGGGGAGCTGTTTTTT
TRBV6-5	-	-	TRBJ1-4	CASSYSSVWGLNEKLFF	TGTGCCAGCAGTTACTCGAGTGTTTGGGGTCTGAATGAAAAACTGTTTTTT
TRBV12-5	TRBD2	-	TRBJ2-1	CASGPDKGLASTGYNEQFF	TGTGCTAGTGGTCCTGACAAGGGACTAGCGTCAACAGGGTACAATGAGCAGTTCTTC
TRBV12-3/TRBV12-4	-	-	TRBJ2-4	CASSLFPNIQYF	TGTGCCAGCAGTTTATTCCCAAACATTCAGTACTTC
TRBV7-3	-	few	TRBJ2-6	CASSTDSGANVLTF	TGTGCCAGCAGCACCGACTCTGGGGCCAACGTCCTGACTTTC
TRBV7-9	-	once	TRBJ2-4	CASSPRGVAKNIQYF	TGTGCCAGCAGCCCGAGGGGGGTAGCCAAAAACATTCAGTACTTC
TRBV18	-	-	TRBJ1-1	CASSPQERTEAFF	TGTGCCAGCTCACCCCAGGAGCGCACTGAAGCTTTCTTT
TRBV6-5	TRBD1	few	TRBJ1-6	CAASRGDRGRSPLHF	TGTGCCGCCAGCAGGGGAGACAGGGGGAGGTCACCCCTCCACTTT
TRBV4-1	-	-	TRBJ2-7	CASSQDPDGVTYGQYF	TGCGCCAGCAGCCAAGACCCCGACGGAGTAACCTACGGGCAGTACTTC
TRBV4-1	-	many	TRBJ1-4	CASSRDEKLFF	TGCGCCAGCAGCCGCGATGAAAAACTGTTTTTT
TRBV28	-	-	TRBJ2-7	CGIGGGSYEQYF	TGTGGTATAGGGGGAGGATCCTACGAGCAGTACTTC
TRBV6-2/TRBV6-3	-	-	TRBJ2-5	CASSYSNRWETQYF	TGTGCCAGCAGTTACTCGAACAGGTGGGAGACCCAGTACTTC
TRBV29-1	-	few	TRBJ1-5	CSVVPRSGQPQHF	TGCAGCGTTGTCCCCAGGTCGGGTCAGCCCCAGCATTTT
TRBV5-6	-	once	TRBJ1-6	CASSLRQEYNSPLHF	TGTGCCAGCAGCTTGAGACAGGAATACAATTCACCCCTCCACTTT
TRBV6-5	TRBD2	-	TRBJ2-5	CASHRTSGQETQYF	TGTGCCAGCCATCGCACTAGCGGCCAAGAGACCCAGTACTTC
TRBV5-1	TRBD1	-	TRBJ1-6	CASSGGQGYNSPLHF	TGCGCCAGCAGCGGGGGACAGGGGTATAATTCACCCCTCCACTTT
TRBV5-1	TRBD2	few	TRBJ2-1	CASSLSGDPNEQFF	TGCGCCAGCAGCTTGAGCGGGGACCCCAATGAGCAGTTCTTC
TRBV10-3	-	-	TRBJ2-2	CASGWGTGELFF	TGTGCCTCAGGTTGGGGCACCGGGGAGCTGTTTTTT
TRBV11-2	-	few	TRBJ2-1	CASSSPRQGNEQFF	TGTGCCAGCAGTTCTCCGCGGCAGGGCAATGAGCAGTTCTTC
TRBV5-6	-	few	TRBJ2-4	CASSLATGGAKNIQYF	TGTGCCAGCAGCTTGGCCACCGGGGGAGCCAAAAACATTCAGTACTTC
TRBV12-3/TRBV12-4	TRBD1	-	TRBJ2-7	CASSGTRQGIYEQYF	TGTGCCAGCAGTGGGACGAGACAGGGGATCTACGAGCAGTACTTC
TRBV6-1	-	few	TRBJ2-2	CASSPTDFPNTGELFF	TGTGCCAGCAGTCCAACGGACTTTCCGAACACCGGGGAGCTGTTTTTT